The rows below give T cell receptor beta chains drawn from one sample of a study of blood T cell repertoires in COVID-19. Repertoires were generated with immunoSEQ multiplex PCR, while TCRdb's copy carries only in-frame clones and drops some. Found here are roughly 140,000 clones, about 76% of them singletons; the top ten hold approximately 8.2%. The sequenced sample was peripheral blood. The receptors stem from a human donor in a cohort sampled during active COVID-19. Each CDR3 is given with its conserved first and last residue. A D gene is named only where the DNA matches it firmly. Rows may omit the clone size; those that give it use once, few, many or a size class.

d_call clone_size j_call v_call cdr3_aa cdr3_nt
TRBD1 . TRBJ2-5 TRBV7-8 CASRDDRGGETQYF TGTGCCAGCAGAGACGACAGGGGAGGTGAGACCCAGTACTTC
. . TRBJ2-6 TRBV18 CASSPKASSGANVLTF TGTGCCAGCTCACCTAAAGCGTCCTCTGGGGCCAACGTCCTGACTTTC
. once TRBJ2-7 TRBV28 CASTQGRRSYEQYF TGTGCCAGTACCCAGGGCAGACGGTCGTACGAGCAGTACTTC
. . TRBJ1-1 TRBV7-8 CASSLDRQSTEAFF TGTGCCAGCAGCTTAGATCGACAGAGCACTGAAGCTTTCTTT
. . TRBJ1-5 TRBV30 CAWSVPQGSQPQHF TGTGCCTGGAGTGTACCACAGGGTAGCCAGCCCCAGCATTTT
. . TRBJ2-7 TRBV11-3 CASSSGVSYEQYF TGTGCCAGCAGTAGCGGAGTTTCCTACGAGCAGTACTTC
. . TRBJ1-6 TRBV7-2 CASSFYPTGPNSPLHF TGTGCCAGCAGCTTTTATCCGACAGGTCCGAATTCACCCCTCCACTTT
. . TRBJ2-7 TRBV10-3 CAISDRNYEQYF TGTGCCATCAGTGACAGAAACTACGAGCAGTACTTC
. . TRBJ1-5 TRBV7-6 CASSLGAGNQPQHF TGTGCCAGCAGCTTGGGGGCAGGGAATCAGCCCCAGCATTTT
TRBD2 . TRBJ2-3 TRBV6-2/TRBV6-3 CASSPELAGVEDTQYF TGTGCCAGCAGCCCAGAACTAGCGGGAGTGGAAGATACGCAGTATTTT
. . TRBJ2-5 TRBV7-7 CASSQDRSETQYF TGTGCCAGCAGTCAAGACAGAAGCGAGACCCAGTACTTC
TRBD1 . TRBJ2-3 TRBV6-5 CASRDGGQGRDTQYF TGTGCCAGCAGGGATGGGGGACAGGGGAGAGATACGCAGTATTTT
. once TRBJ2-7 TRBV20-1 CSASSGAQSYEQYF TGCAGTGCTAGTTCAGGGGCCCAGTCCTACGAGCAGTACTTC
. . TRBJ2-7 TRBV6-5 CASTQTGSYEQYF TGTGCCAGCACCCAGACAGGCTCCTACGAGCAGTACTTC